This T cell receptor beta chain was retrieved from a study of T-cell reconstitution after alpha-beta-depleted transplantation in children. Unique molecular identifiers were built into the TCRbeta library. Via MiXCR, TCRdb re-called the PCR reads, giving one row per CDR3 protein. Found here are about 600,000 distinct CDR3 sequences, approximately 10% of them singletons; the top ten hold less than 5%. Germline V CDR1 and CDR2: SQVTM, ANQGSEA. The V end was cut by 5 bases, the J end by 2 bases, with 14 bases between. This CDR3 region has 14 residues. This clonotype has just a few counts. The TCR was taken from a human donor who donated a stem cell graft to a child with acute myeloid leukemia. This rearrangement joins TRBV29-1 to TRBJ2-3; tentative D call: TRBD1 (5 bases). The sequenced sample was PBMCs from the stem cell graft donor, obtained from the stem cell graft. This chain's CDR3 is CSVSLGALTDTQYF. The CDR3 DNA reads as TGCAGCGTTTCCCTAGGGGCCCTCACAGATACGCAGTATTTT.